This is a list of T cell receptor beta chains from one sample in a study of blood T cell repertoires in COVID-19. Produced via immunoSEQ multiplex PCR; TCRdb's table is partial and in-frame only. The table includes about 60,000 clones, 60% to 80% detected once. Sequenced sample: peripheral blood. Receptors originate from an elderly man with acute or convalescent COVID-19. CDR3s include the opening cysteine and the closing phenylalanine or tryptophan. A D gene is named only where the DNA matches it firmly. Clone sizes are given selectively: once, few, many, or a class where the clone is expanded.

>NA|TRBJ2-1|NA|TRBV19
TGTGCCAGTAGTATATTGTCAGGGGAAGGGGCCTACAATGAGCAGTTCTTC
CASSILSGEGAYNEQFF
>NA|TRBJ2-7|NA|TRBV5-1
TGCGCCAGCAGCTTGTCAGGGGGAGGTTACGAGCAGTACTTC
CASSLSGGGYEQYF
>NA|TRBJ1-5|NA|TRBV7-2
TGTGCCAGCAGCTTTCAGCGGGACCAGCCCCAGCATTTT
CASSFQRDQPQHF
>TRBD1|TRBJ1-2|NA|TRBV9
TGTGCCAGCAGCCCAAGGGACAGGGGGTCGGATGGCTACACCTTC
CASSPRDRGSDGYTF
>TRBD1|TRBJ1-1|NA|TRBV9
TGTGCCAGCAGCGTAGGGGGACAGGGGTCTGAAGCTTTCTTT
CASSVGGQGSEAFF
>TRBD2|TRBJ2-1|NA|TRBV19
TGTGCCAGTAGATCGGGAGGAAAGGAGCAGTTCTTC
CASRSGGKEQFF
>NA|TRBJ1-2|NA|TRBV10-3
TGTGCCATCAGCCCGGGTGGGGGCGACTATGGCTACACCTTC
CAISPGGGDYGYTF
>TRBD1|TRBJ1-2|NA|TRBV5-4
TGTGCCAGCAATCAAGGGGGACAGGGAAACTATGGCTACACCTTC
CASNQGGQGNYGYTF
>TRBD1|TRBJ1-2|NA|TRBV25-1
TGTGCCAGCAGTGGACAGGGCTCTTTCTATGGCTACACCTTC
CASSGQGSFYGYTF
>TRBD2|TRBJ2-2|NA|TRBV11-3
TGTGCCAGCAGCTTAGGGACTAGCGTTACCGGGGAGCTGTTTTTT
CASSLGTSVTGELFF
>TRBD2|TRBJ2-3|NA|TRBV9
TGTGCCAGCAGCGTAGCTACTAGCGGGGATCGCACAGATACGCAGTATTTT
CASSVATSGDRTDTQYF
>TRBD1|TRBJ1-1|once|TRBV2
TGTGCCAGCAGTGGGGACAGTCTAACTGAAGCTTTCTTT
CASSGDSLTEAFF
>NA|TRBJ2-2|NA|TRBV24-1
TGTGCCACCAGTGATTCCTTATATCCTGAGCTGTTTTTT
CATSDSLYPELFF
>TRBD1|TRBJ1-3|NA|TRBV9
TGTGCCAGCAGCCTCACCGGGACAGGGAGAAACTCTGGAAACACCATATATTTT
CASSLTGTGRNSGNTIYF
>TRBD2|TRBJ2-5|NA|TRBV6-5
TGTGCCAGCAGTTACTCCGCTAGCGGGGGGGTTTGGACCCAGTACTTC
CASSYSASGGVWTQYF
>TRBD2|TRBJ2-6|NA|TRBV30
TGTGCCTGGAGTGTAGGGAGGGCTTTGGACGTCCTGACTTTC
CAWSVGRALDVLTF
>TRBD1|TRBJ1-6|NA|TRBV28
TGTGCCAGCAGAGGAGGGGGCTGGAATTCACCCCTCCACTTT
CASRGGGWNSPLHF
>NA|TRBJ1-2|NA|TRBV5-5
TGTGCCAGCAGCTTTACCCCGGGAGACTATGGCTACACCTTC
CASSFTPGDYGYTF
>TRBD1|TRBJ1-1|NA|TRBV18
TGTGCCAGCTCCGGGACAGTAGGAACTGAAGCTTTCTTT
CASSGTVGTEAFF
>TRBD1|TRBJ1-1|few|TRBV5-1
TGCGCCAGCAGCTCGGGGACAGGTACTACTGAAGCTTTCTTT
CASSSGTGTTEAFF
>TRBD1|TRBJ1-1|once|TRBV30
TGTGCCTGGATGAAGCCTTATGTTTTGGGACAGATGAACACTGAAGCTTTCTTT
CAWMKPYVLGQMNTEAFF
>NA|TRBJ2-3|NA|TRBV2
TGTGCCAGCAGCTTACTCGGGGGAAGCACAGATACGCAGTATTTT
CASSLLGGSTDTQYF
>NA|TRBJ1-5|NA|TRBV28
TGTGCCAGCAGTTTATGGGACGACAGAGACCAGCATTTT
CASSLWDDRDQHF
>TRBD2|TRBJ2-3|NA|TRBV9
TGTGCCAGCAGCGTAGGGGTACTAGCGGGGCACACAGATACGCAGTATTTT
CASSVGVLAGHTDTQYF
>NA|TRBJ1-1|NA|TRBV19
TGTGCCAGTAGTATTCTCTATGGGAACACTGAAGCTTTCTTT
CASSILYGNTEAFF
>TRBD1|TRBJ1-5|few|TRBV28
TGTGCCAGCAGTTTACCGCAGGGGGCGGATAGCCAGCCCCAGCATTTT
CASSLPQGADSQPQHF
>TRBD1|TRBJ2-1|NA|TRBV18
TGTGCCAGCTCACCACTGACAGGGGAGAATGAGCAGTTCTTC
CASSPLTGENEQFF
>NA|TRBJ1-1|NA|TRBV23-1
TGCGCCAGCAGTCAATCCCGGACTTACATTAACACTGAAGCTTTCTTT
CASSQSRTYINTEAFF
>NA|TRBJ2-7|NA|TRBV5-1
TGCGCCAGCAAAACACAGGGCGCGGGCTTCACCGAGCAGTACTTC
CASKTQGAGFTEQYF
>TRBD1|TRBJ1-1|NA|TRBV27
TGTGCCAGCAGTCCCTGGGACAGGGACACTGAAGCTTTCTTT
CASSPWDRDTEAFF